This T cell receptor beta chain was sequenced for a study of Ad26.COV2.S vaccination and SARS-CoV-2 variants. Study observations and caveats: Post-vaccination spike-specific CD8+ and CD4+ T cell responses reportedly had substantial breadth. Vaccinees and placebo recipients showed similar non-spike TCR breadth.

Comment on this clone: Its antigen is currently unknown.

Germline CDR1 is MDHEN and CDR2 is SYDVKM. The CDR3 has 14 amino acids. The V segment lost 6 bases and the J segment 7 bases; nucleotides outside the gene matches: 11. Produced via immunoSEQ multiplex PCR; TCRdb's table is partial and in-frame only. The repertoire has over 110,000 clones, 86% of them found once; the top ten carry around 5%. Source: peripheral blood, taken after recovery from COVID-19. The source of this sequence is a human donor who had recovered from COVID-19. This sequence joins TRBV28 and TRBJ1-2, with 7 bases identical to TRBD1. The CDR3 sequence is CASSPGQIKFGYTF. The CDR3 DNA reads TGTGCCAGCAGCCCGGGACAGATAAAGTTTGGCTACACCTTC.